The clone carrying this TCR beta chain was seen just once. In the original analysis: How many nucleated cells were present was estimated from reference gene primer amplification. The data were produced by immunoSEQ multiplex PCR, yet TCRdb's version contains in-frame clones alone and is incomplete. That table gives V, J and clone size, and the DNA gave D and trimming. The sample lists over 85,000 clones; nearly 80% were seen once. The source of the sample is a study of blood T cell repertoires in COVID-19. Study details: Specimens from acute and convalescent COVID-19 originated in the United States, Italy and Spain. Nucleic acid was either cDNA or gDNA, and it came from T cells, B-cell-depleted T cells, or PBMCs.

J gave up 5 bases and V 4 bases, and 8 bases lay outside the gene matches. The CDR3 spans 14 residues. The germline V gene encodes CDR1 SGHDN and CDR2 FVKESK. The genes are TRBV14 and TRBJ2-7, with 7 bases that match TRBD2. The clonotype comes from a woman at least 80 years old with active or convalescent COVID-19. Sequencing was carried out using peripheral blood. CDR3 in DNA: TGTGCCAGCAGCCCCCTGAGCGGGATCCACGAGCAGTACTTC. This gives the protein CASSPLSGIHEQYF.